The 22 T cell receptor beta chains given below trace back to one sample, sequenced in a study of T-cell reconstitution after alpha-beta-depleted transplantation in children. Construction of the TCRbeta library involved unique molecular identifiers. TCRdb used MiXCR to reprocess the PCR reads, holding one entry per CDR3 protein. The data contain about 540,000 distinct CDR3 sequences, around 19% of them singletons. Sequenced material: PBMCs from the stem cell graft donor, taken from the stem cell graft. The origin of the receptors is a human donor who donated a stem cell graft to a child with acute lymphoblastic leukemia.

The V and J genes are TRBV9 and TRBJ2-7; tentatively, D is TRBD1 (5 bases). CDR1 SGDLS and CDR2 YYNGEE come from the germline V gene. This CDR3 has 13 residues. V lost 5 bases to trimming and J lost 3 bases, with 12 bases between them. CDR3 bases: TGTGCCAGCAGGTCTGGGGCCGACTACGAGCAGTACTTC. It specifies CASRSGADYEQYF.

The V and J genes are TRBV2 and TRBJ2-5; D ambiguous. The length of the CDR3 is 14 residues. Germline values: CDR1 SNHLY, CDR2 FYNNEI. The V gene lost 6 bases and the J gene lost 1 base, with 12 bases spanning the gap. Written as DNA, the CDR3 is TGTGCCAGCAGACCTGACTGGGGCCAAGAGACCCAGTACTTC. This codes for CASRPDWGQETQYF. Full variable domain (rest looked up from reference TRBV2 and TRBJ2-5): EPEVTQTPSHQVTQMGQEVILRCVPISNHLYFYWYRQILGQKVEFLVSFYNNEISEKSEIFDDQFSVERPDGSNFTLKIRSTKLEDSAMYFCASRPDWGQETQYFGPGTRLLVL.

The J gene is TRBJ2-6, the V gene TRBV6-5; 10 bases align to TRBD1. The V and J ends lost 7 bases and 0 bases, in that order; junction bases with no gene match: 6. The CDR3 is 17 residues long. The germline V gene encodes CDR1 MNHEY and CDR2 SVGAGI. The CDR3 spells CASTQTGGFSGANVLTF. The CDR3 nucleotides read TGTGCCAGCACCCAGACAGGGGGCTTCTCTGGGGCCAACGTCCTGACTTTC.

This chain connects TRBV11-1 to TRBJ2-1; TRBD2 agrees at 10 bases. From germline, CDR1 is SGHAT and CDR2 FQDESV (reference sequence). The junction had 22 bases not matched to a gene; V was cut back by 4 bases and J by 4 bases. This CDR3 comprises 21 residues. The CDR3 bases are TGTGCCAGCAGCTCCCGCACACAGGGAAATAGGGCTAGCGGGAGTTACAATGAGCAGTTCTTC. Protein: CASSSRTQGNRASGSYNEQFF.

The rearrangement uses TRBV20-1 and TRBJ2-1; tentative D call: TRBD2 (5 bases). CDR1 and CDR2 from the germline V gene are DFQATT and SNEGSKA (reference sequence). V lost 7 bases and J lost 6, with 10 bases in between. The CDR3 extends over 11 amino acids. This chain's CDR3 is CSGARGNEQFF. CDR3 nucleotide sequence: TGCAGTGGCGCCCGGGGCAATGAGCAGTTCTTC.

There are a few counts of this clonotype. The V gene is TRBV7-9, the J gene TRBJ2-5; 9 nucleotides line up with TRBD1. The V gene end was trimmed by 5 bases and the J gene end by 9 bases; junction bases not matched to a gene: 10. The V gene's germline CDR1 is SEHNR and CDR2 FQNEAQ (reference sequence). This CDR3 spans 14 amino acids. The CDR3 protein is CASSPRQGGYAQYF. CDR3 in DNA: TGTGCCAGCAGCCCCCGACAGGGGGGATATGCCCAGTACTTC.

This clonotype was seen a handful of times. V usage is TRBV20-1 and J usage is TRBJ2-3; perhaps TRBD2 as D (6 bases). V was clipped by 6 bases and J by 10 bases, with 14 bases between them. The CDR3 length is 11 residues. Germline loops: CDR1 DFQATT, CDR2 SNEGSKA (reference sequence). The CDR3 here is CSATHGDSQYF. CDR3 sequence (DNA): TGCAGTGCCACTCACGGGGACTCGCAGTATTTT.

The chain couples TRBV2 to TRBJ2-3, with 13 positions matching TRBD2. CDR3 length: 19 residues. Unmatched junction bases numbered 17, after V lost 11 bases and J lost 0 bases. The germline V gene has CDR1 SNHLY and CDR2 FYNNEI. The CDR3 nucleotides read TGTGCCTTCTGTCCCCAGGGACTAGCGGGATGGGGTAGCACAGATACGCAGTATTTT. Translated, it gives CAFCPQGLAGWGSTDTQYF.

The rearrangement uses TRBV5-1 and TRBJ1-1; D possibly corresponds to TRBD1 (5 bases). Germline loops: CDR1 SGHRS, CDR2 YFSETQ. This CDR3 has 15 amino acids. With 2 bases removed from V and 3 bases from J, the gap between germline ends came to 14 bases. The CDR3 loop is CASSFGGGAHTEAFF. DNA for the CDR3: TGCGCCAGCAGCTTTGGGGGGGGAGCTCACACTGAAGCTTTCTTT.

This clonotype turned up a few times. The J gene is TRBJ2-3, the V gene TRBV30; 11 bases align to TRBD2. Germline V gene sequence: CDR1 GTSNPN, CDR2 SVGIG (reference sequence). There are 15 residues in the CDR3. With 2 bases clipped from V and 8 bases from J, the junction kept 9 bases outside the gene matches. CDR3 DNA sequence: TGTGCCTGGAGTCCCGGGACTAGCGGCGGGGGTACGCAGTATTTT. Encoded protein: CAWSPGTSGGGTQYF.

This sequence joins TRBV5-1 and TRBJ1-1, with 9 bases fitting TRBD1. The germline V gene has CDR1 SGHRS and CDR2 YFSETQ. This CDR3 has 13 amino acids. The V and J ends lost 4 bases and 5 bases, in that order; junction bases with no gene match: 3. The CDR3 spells CASSPDRGTEAFF. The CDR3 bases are TGCGCCAGCAGCCCGGACAGGGGTACTGAAGCTTTCTTT.

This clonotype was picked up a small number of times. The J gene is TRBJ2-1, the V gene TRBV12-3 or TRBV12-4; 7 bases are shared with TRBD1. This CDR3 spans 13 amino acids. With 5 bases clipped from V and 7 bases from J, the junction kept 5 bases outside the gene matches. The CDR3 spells CASSRQGWNEQFF. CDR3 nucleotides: TGTGCCAGCAGTAGACAGGGCTGGAATGAGCAGTTCTTC.

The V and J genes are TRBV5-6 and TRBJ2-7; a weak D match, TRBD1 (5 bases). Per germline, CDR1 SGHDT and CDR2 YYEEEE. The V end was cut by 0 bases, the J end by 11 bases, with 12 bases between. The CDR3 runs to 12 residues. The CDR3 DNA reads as TGTGCCAGCAGCTTGGCCAGGGCCCAGGAGTACTTC. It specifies CASSLARAQEYF.

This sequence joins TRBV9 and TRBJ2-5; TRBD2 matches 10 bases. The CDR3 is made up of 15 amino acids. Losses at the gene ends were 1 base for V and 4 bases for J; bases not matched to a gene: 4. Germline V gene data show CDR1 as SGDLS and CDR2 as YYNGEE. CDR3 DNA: TGTGCCAGCAGCGTAACTAGCGGGGCGGGAGAGACCCAGTACTTC. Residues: CASSVTSGAGETQYF.

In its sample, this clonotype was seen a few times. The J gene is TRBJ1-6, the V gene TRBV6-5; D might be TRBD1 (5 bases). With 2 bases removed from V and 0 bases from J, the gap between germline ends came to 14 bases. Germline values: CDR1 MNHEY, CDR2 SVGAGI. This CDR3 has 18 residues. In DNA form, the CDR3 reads TGTGCCAGCAGTTACCGTGCCAGGGCCTCCTCCTATAATTCACCCCTCCACTTT. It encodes CASSYRARASSYNSPLHF.

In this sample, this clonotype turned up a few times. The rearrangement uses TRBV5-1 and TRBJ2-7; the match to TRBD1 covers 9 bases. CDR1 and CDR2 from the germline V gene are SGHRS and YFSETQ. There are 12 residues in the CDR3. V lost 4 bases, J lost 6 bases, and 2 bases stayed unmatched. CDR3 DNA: TGCGCCAGCAGCGGGACAGGGTTCGAGCAGTACTTC. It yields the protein CASSGTGFEQYF.

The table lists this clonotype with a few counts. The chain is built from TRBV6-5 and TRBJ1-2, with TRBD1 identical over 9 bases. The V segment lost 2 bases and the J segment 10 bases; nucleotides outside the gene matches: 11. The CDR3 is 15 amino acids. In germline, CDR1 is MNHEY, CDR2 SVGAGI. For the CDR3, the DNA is TGTGCCAGCAGTTACATCGAGGACAGGGGTTTTGTCTACACCTTC. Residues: CASSYIEDRGFVYTF.

CDR3 sequence: CATISAVDEKLFF. CDR3 coding DNA: TGTGCCACCATCAGTGCGGTGGATGAAAAACTGTTTTTT. The chain is built from TRBV24-1 and TRBJ1-4; D not resolved. CDR1 is KGHDR and CDR2 is SFDVKD in the germline V gene. The CDR3 extends over 13 amino acids. The V and J ends lost 8 bases and 6 bases respectively, with 12 bases between them.

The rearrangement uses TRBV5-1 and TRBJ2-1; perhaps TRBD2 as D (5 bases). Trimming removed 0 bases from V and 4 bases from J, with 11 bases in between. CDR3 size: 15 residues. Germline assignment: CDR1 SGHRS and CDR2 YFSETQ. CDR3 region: CASSLGRGPYNEQFF. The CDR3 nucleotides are TGCGCCAGCAGCTTGGGACGGGGTCCTTACAATGAGCAGTTCTTC.

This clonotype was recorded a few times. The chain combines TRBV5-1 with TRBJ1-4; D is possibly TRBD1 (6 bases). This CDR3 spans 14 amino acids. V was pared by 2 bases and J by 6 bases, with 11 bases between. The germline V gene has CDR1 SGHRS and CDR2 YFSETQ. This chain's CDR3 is CASSLQGGDEKLFF. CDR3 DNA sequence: TGCGCCAGCAGCTTACAGGGTGGTGATGAAAAACTGTTTTTT.

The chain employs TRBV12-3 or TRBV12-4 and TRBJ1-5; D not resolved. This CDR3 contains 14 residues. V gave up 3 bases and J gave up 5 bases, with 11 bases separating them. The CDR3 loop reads CASSFRVNDQPQHF. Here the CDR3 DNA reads TGTGCCAGCAGTTTTCGCGTCAATGATCAGCCCCAGCATTTT.

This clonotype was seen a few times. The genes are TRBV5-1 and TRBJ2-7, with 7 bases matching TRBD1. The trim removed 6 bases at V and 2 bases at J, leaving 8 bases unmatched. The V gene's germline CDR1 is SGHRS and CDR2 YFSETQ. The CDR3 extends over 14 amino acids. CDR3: CASTFTDRAYEQYF. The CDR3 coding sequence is TGCGCCAGCACCTTTACCGACAGGGCCTACGAGCAGTACTTC.